This T cell receptor (beta chain) was found in a study of cytomegalovirus exposure and HLA in healthy donors. On this clone itself: Its antigen remains unknown.

Trimming cost V 2 bases and J 1 base, with 13 bases left between them. The germline V gene has CDR1 MNHEY and CDR2 SVGAGI. The CDR3 sequence is 16 residues long. Study-level results: More clonal expansion characterized HLA-associated TCR beta chains than equally common others in a later analysis.

The PCR employed 60 Vbeta primers together with 13 Jbeta primers. Repertoires were generated with immunoSEQ multiplex PCR, while TCRdb's copy carries only in-frame clones and drops some. This table holds 60,000 to 75,000 clones. This clonotype was sampled from a woman younger than 45 in good health and CMV-seronegative. The chain recombines TRBV6-5 with TRBJ2-3; D possibly corresponds to TRBD1 (5 bases). Source material: PBMCs. The CDR3 loop is CASSYRPGKGTDTQYF. CDR3 DNA sequence: TGTGCCAGCAGTTACCGACCAGGGAAGGGCACAGATACGCAGTATTTT.